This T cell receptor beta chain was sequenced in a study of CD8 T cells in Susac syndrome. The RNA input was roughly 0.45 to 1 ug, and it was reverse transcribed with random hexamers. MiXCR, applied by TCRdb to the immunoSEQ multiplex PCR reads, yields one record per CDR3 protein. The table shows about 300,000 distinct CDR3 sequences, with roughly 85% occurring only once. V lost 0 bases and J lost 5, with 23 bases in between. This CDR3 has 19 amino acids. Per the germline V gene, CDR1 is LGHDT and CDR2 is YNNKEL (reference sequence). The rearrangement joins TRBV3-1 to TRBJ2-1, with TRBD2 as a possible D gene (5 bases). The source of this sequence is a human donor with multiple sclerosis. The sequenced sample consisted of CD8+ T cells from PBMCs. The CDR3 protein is CASSQEDYLRTVTDNEQFF. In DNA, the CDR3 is TGTGCCAGCAGCCAAGAAGATTATCTCCGGACTGTAACGGACAATGAGCAGTTCTTC.